This is a list of T cell receptor beta chains from one sample in a study of T cells expressing NK-cell markers. TCRdb reprocessed the 5' RACE reads; each CDR3 protein has one entry and no DNA is given. The specimen's table records 30,000 or so distinct CDR3 sequences. Sequencing was performed on blood T cells: a sorted CD56 or NKG2C T cell subset, CD4+ or CD8+ T cells, or bulk PBMC T cells (not recorded which). The receptors originated from a woman aged 18 to 75 in good health. CDR3s include the opening cysteine and the closing phenylalanine or tryptophan.

v_gene	j_gene	CDR3aa
TRBV7-8	TRBJ2-1	CASVSGSSYNEQFF
TRBV3-1	TRBJ2-1	CASNYGLAGGPREQFF
TRBV4-2	TRBJ1-6	CASSPDRESRSSYNSPLHF
TRBV4-1	TRBJ1-2	CASSRRTPRSGGDHYGYTF
TRBV29-1	TRBJ2-1	CSVGGMGLDLEQFF
TRBV7-9	TRBJ2-7	CASRMGPGQGAYEQYF
TRBV2	TRBJ2-7	CASRETNDRPYEQYF
TRBV27	TRBJ2-1	CASSLPKWGTGGYEQFF
TRBV4-1	TRBJ2-3	CASSQDRGPLSTDTQYF
TRBV7-8	TRBJ2-5	CASSSFSAPAQETQYF
TRBV5-1	TRBJ1-3	CASSSKTGHSGNTIYF